The rows below give T cell receptor beta chains drawn from one sample of a study of blood T cell repertoires in COVID-19. The assay was immunoSEQ multiplex PCR, and TCRdb's table has in-frame clones only and misses some. The data hold around 180,000 clones, with around 86% observed a single time. What was sequenced was peripheral blood. The receptors come from a woman aged 30 to 39 with active or convalescent COVID-19. Each CDR3 is given with its conserved first and last residue. A D gene is named only where the DNA matches it firmly. Size is omitted from some rows. Given values are once, few, many or a class for expanded clones.

>TRBJ1-6|NA|NA|TRBV1
TGCACCAGCCCCGGGGGGCAGCCGGATACAAGGACTGCACCTATAATTCACCTCCTCCACTTT
CTSPGGQPDTRTAPIIHLLHF
>TRBJ2-1|TRBD2|NA|TRBV5-4
TGTGCCAGCAGCGCGGGGGGGCCTGACTACAATGAGCAGTTCTTC
CASSAGGPDYNEQFF
>TRBJ2-1|TRBD2|NA|TRBV11-2
TGTGCCAGCAGCCTCGGACTAGCGGGATGGGGTGAGCAGTTCTTC
CASSLGLAGWGEQFF
>TRBJ1-2|NA|NA|TRBV18
TGTGCCAGCTCACCAGGTGGAGGGAACTATGGCTACACCTTC
CASSPGGGNYGYTF
>TRBJ2-3|NA|NA|TRBV5-1
TGCGCCAGCAGCTTGTCGGTAAACACAGATACGCAGTATTTT
CASSLSVNTDTQYF
>TRBJ2-5|TRBD1|NA|TRBV6-6
TGTGCCAGCAGTGCAGCTCAGGGGGTAGGGGAGACCCAGTACTTC
CASSAAQGVGETQYF
>TRBJ2-5|TRBD2|NA|TRBV12-5
TGTGCTAGTGGTTTGGGTCTAGCGGGGGCCCAAGAGACCCAGTACTTC
CASGLGLAGAQETQYF
>TRBJ2-5|TRBD2|NA|TRBV19
TGTGCCAGTAGGCCGGGACTAGCGGGAGGTCTCCAAGAGACCCAGTACTTC
CASRPGLAGGLQETQYF
>TRBJ2-1|NA|NA|TRBV5-8
TGTGCCAGCAGCTTGGTAGGAGGGCCCCTCTCCTACAATGAGCAGTTCTTC
CASSLVGGPLSYNEQFF
>TRBJ1-2|NA|NA|TRBV29-1
TGCAGCGTTCTTAATGGCTACACCTTC
CSVLNGYTF
>TRBJ2-7|NA|NA|TRBV21-1
TGTGCCAGCAGCAAAGTAGGACTGAGCGGGGCCACCTACGAGCAGTACTTC
CASSKVGLSGATYEQYF
>TRBJ2-3|NA|once|TRBV27
TGTGCCAGCAGGGGCACTAGCACAGATACGCAGTATTTT
CASRGTSTDTQYF
>TRBJ2-1|TRBD2|NA|TRBV11-2
TGTGCCAGCAGCTTAAGCGGTCTAGCGGGTTATCACGCCTACAATGAGCAGTTCTTC
CASSLSGLAGYHAYNEQFF
>TRBJ2-7|TRBD2|NA|TRBV19
TGTGCCAGTAGTATAGGTAGCGGGAGGGTCTACGAGCAGTACTTC
CASSIGSGRVYEQYF
>TRBJ2-2|TRBD1|NA|TRBV5-6
TGTGCCAGCAGCTTGGACAGGGGGCGAATATGGGCCGGGGAGCTGTTTTTT
CASSLDRGRIWAGELFF
>TRBJ2-1|NA|NA|TRBV5-6
TGTGCCAGCAGCTCTCGACAGGTCTACAATGAGCAGTTCTTC
CASSSRQVYNEQFF
>TRBJ1-1|NA|NA|TRBV6-2/TRBV6-3
TGTGCCAGCAGTTGGCCGAACACTGAAGCTTTCTTT
CASSWPNTEAFF
>TRBJ2-5|TRBD2|NA|TRBV18
TGTGCCAGCTCACCGACTAGCGGGAGGGAGACCCAGTACTTC
CASSPTSGRETQYF
>TRBJ1-6|NA|once|TRBV5-1
TGCGCCAGCAGCTTGGGGGACATTGCATACTCCTATAATTCACCCCTCCACTTT
CASSLGDIAYSYNSPLHF
>TRBJ2-5|TRBD2|once|TRBV25-1
TGTGCCAGCAGTGGAGCGGGGGGGGGTCAAGAGACCCAGTACTTC
CASSGAGGGQETQYF
>TRBJ1-1|NA|NA|TRBV3-1/TRBV3-2
TGTGCCAGCAGCCGGACAGCGAACACTGAAGCTTTCTTT
CASSRTANTEAFF
>TRBJ1-3|TRBD1|NA|TRBV30
TGTGCCTGGAGTGGAGACAGGGAACCAGAAAACACCATATATTTT
CAWSGDREPENTIYF
>TRBJ1-1|NA|NA|TRBV7-8
TGTGCCAGCAGCTCGATGGTAGCTGTCTCAGCTGAAGCTTTCTTT
CASSSMVAVSAEAFF
>TRBJ1-2|NA|NA|TRBV5-5
TGTGCCAGCAGCTTGTTCCAGGGTGCCGATGGCTACACCTTC
CASSLFQGADGYTF
>TRBJ2-3|TRBD1|NA|TRBV3-1/TRBV3-2
TGTGCCAGCAGCACTCCCGGGACAGTAGTGGCAGATACGCAGTATTTT
CASSTPGTVVADTQYF
>TRBJ2-7|NA|few|TRBV4-1
TGCGCCAGCAGCCAATTAATACCAGTCACGTATCCCTACGAGCAGTACTTC
CASSQLIPVTYPYEQYF